This T cell receptor beta chain emerged from a study of identical twins (TCRdb year 2016). Regarding the complete study: The study deep-sequenced TCR alpha and beta repertoires from monozygotic twins, unrelated adults of various ages and cord blood to test whether fetal clonotypes persist. Replicate twin experiments were performed at different times using different library preparation protocols to rule out contamination.

This clonotype was observed many times. What antigen it recognizes has not been identified. Base qualities are not at hand, and no much larger clone is one base apart. Library method: 5' RACE. Instrument on record: Illumina HiSeq 2000. A universal primer binding site was introduced by template switching, and a unique molecular identifier was present in the final cDNA, enabling accurate counting of TCR cDNA molecules. Specific primers in the conserved constant-segment region were used to synthesize first-strand cDNA for TCR alpha and beta chains. Each cDNA library was double barcoded, with a SMART-Mk sample barcode plus Illumina barcodes, to control for contamination. TruSeq adapter sequences, together with Illumina sample barcodes, were added in two successive PCR steps. The Illumina HiSeq platform was used with custom primers to sequence TCR alpha and beta cDNA libraries. On the study's bioinformatics: MiGEC was used to process raw reads and extract unique molecular identifiers, and MiXCR was used to find CDR3 positions. Recombination models were inferred per individual with the repgenHMM and IGoR tools using an EM algorithm. Shared clonotype analysis was performed with the tcR package in R, normalizing sharing by the product of cloneset sizes. To study raw recombination free of thymic and clonal selection effects, out-of-frame nonproductive sequences were analyzed. TCRdb reanalyzed the raw reads on its own, using fastp at Q25 for trimming and MiXCR for clone calling, and kept in-frame beta chains. Each entry merges the rows of one CDR3 protein and shows their most common DNA and genes. The V and J calls were determined by TCRdb, not by the authors. The sample yields roughly 250,000 distinct CDR3 sequences; about 7% were counted once. The ten largest clones capture roughly 3.6% of the sample.

Every donor in the study was a healthy Caucasian. The twin cohort consisted of three pairs of female monozygotic twins, all aged about 18 to 30 years. Miltenyi CD45RO+ enrichment and human naive T-cell isolation kits were used to isolate memory (CD45RO+) and naive T cells from PBMC. Beyond this particular receptor, the publication reports: Invariant T cells such as MAIT and iNKT could partly confound zero-insertion analyses, though diverse VJ usage argued against this for most clonotypes. In monozygotic twins, recombination models systematically underestimated out-of-frame TCR alpha sharing, but the models matched the sharing seen between unrelated individuals. Compared with coincidental sharing between unrelated individuals, out-of-frame TCR alpha sequences shared between twins showed an excess of sequences with low generation probability. A weaker excess of twin sharing was found in beta out-of-frame sequences because the signal-to-noise ratio was lowered by fewer shared sequences. Because the same donors could not be followed over many years, the conclusions depended on cross-sectional statistical analysis. Fewer insertions were carried by abundant cord blood beta clonotypes; a weaker similar trend was observed in young adult naive repertoires, while no such trend was observed in memory repertoires.

Looking up the germline V gene yields CDR1 MGHRA and CDR2 YSYEKL. V is pared back by 4 bases and J by 4 bases, with 16 bases lying between the germline termini. The CDR3 runs 15 residues from the cysteine to the phenylalanine. The only DNA kept is the CDR3, 45 bases in frame from the first base. The data also belong to a second study, concerning yellow fever vaccine responses in identical twins. That second report states: According to the authors, the vaccine-induced T cell response in identical twins seemed to be partly convergent and partly specific to each individual. In identical twins, the study followed T cell clones that responded to the vaccine with precision.

The chain joins TRBV4-1 to TRBJ2-5; the D gene is unclear. The sample consisted of memory (CD45RO+) T cells sorted from blood. The cell subset or site label of this sample denotes: CD45RO+ enriched T cells. This sequence was found in a woman aged 18-29 years in good health. At the DNA level, the sequence is TGCGCCAGCAGCCGCGACTTAGCACCGCCAGAGACCCAGTACTTC. Its protein product is CASSRDLAPPETQYF.